This TCR beta chain was identified during a study of yellow fever vaccine responses in identical twins. General study points: Twins reportedly showed a vaccine T cell response that seemed partly convergent and partly personalized.

A note on this clonotype: Its antigen is unidentified.

A single record per CDR3 protein comes from TCRdb applying MiXCR to the RT-PCR reads. The sample carries 3,000 to 4,000 distinct CDR3 sequences, almost 85% recorded once. The TCR was taken from a young woman who received the yellow fever vaccine. This specimen was T cells from blood (PBMCs), unsorted or a sorted subset (not recorded which), taken before or after yellow fever vaccination (not recorded which).

The CDR3 bases are TGTGCCAGCAGCCTGGGACTTCAGCCCCAGCATTTT. Protein: CASSLGLQPQHF. The chain joins TRBV7-9 to TRBJ1-5, with a weak D call TRBD1 (5 bases). Germline values: CDR1 SEHNR, CDR2 FQNEAQ (reference sequence). V lost 5 bases, J lost 6 bases, and 8 bases lay in between. The CDR3 is 12 residues long.